The source of this T cell receptor (beta chain) is a study of blood T cell repertoires in COVID-19 (dated by TCRdb to 2020 to 2021). Background on the whole study: Collaborator samples came from the United States, Italy and Spain and covered acute and convalescent phases of COVID-19. The prospective study material was composed of cDNA or gDNA derived from T cells, B-cell-depleted T cells, or PBMCs. Deeply sampled blood TCRbeta repertoires from subjects exposed to, actively infected with, or recovered from COVID-19 were included in the dataset. A freely available public database, intended as a resource for researchers studying the immune response to SARS-CoV-2, is where the repertoires were released. The samples were drawn from the first 160 participants of the ongoing ImmuneRACE study and from about 1,200 subjects provided by 6 global collaborators. Sample metadata almost always included a de-identified subject ID, COVID-19 status, age in years and sex. Where HLA class I and class II types were available, the types were taken from metadata supplied by the sample provider, not from assay-based typing.

As to this clone: There is no known antigen for this receptor. Base qualities are not provided; no much larger clone lies one nucleotide away.

General study outcomes and caveats: The amount of clinical and demographic metadata varied by source and participant and was provided uncurated.

In the prospective study, participants were 18 to 89 years old, resided in about 25 geographic areas of the United States, and were enrolled through a virtual design. In the prospective study, participants were assigned to cohorts based on the clinical history participants reported in a screening survey and a study questionnaire. Exposed participants were defined as having been in contact with someone with a PCR-confirmed or clinician-diagnosed COVID-19 case within 2 weeks of study entry. In the prospective study, mobile phlebotomists collected whole blood, serum and a nasopharyngeal or oropharyngeal swab from each participant. Prospective study participants could optionally give additional blood draws and questionnaires over a roughly two-month period. Prospective study blood samples were shipped either frozen or at room temperature before DNA extraction. TCRbeta CDR3 regions were amplified from genomic DNA using the immunoSEQ Assay, a bias-controlled multiplex PCR. On the study's bioinformatics: Within the assay, amplification of reference gene primers was used to estimate how many nucleated cells each sample contained. To quantify the absolute abundance of each unique TCRbeta CDR3 rearrangement, sequence reads were collapsed and filtered. Productive Simpson clonality was computed per sample as the square root of Simpson's diversity index over productive rearrangements. TCRdb's version of the immuneACCESS table is confined to in-frame rearrangements and falls short of the full clone set. An unresolved V gene accounts for under half of the shortfall where checked; the remainder is of unknown origin. V, J and clone size were drawn from that table, and D and trimming were deduced from the DNA. The sample table holds more than 150,000 clones, of which more than 75% were seen once. The leading ten clones occupy approximately 14% of the sample.

Based on the germline V gene, the CDR1 and CDR2 sequences are LGHNA and YSLEER. Cut back by 0 bases and 1 base, the V and J ends lie 11 bases apart. Counted from cysteine to phenylalanine, this CDR3 has 16 amino acids. The entry retains the CDR3 DNA only, 48 bases that are in frame from base 1. The V gene is TRBV4-3 and the J gene is TRBJ2-3; a tentative D match to TRBD2 spans 5 bases. The sequencing input was PBMCs or T cells enriched from blood (not recorded which). The receptor was derived from a man between 60 and 75 years old who had been exposed to COVID-19. CDR3 region: CASSQDLLAGTDTQYF. The sequenced DNA is TGCGCCAGCAGCCAAGATCTCCTAGCTGGCACAGATACGCAGTATTTT.